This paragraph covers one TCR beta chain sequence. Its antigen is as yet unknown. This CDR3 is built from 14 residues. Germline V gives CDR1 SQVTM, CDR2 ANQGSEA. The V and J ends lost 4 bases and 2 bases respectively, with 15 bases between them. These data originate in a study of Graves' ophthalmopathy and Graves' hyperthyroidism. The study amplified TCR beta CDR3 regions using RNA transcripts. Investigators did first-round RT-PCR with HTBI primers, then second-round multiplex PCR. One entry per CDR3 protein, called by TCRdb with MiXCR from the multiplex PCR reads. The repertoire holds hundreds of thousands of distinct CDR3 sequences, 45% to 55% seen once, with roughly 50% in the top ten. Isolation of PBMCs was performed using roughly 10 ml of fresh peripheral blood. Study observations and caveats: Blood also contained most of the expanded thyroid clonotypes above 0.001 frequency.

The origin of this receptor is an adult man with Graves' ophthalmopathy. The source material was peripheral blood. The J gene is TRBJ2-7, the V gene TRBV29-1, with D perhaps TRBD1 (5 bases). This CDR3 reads CSVGVMTVTYEQYF. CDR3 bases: TGCAGCGTTGGAGTGATGACAGTAACCTACGAGCAGTACTTC.